This entry lists 25 T cell receptor beta chains sequenced from one sample in a study of T cell responses to AZD1222 COVID-19 vaccine. Repertoires were generated with immunoSEQ multiplex PCR, while TCRdb's copy carries only in-frame clones and drops some. The sample has 150,000 to 200,000 clones, 90% to 95% seen once. The input for sequencing was peripheral blood, taken 28 days after the second AZD1222 dose. All receptors derive from an adult who received the AZD1222 COVID-19 vaccine.

J is TRBJ2-3 and V is TRBV2; 7 bases fit TRBD1. Per the germline V gene, CDR1 is SNHLY and CDR2 is FYNNEI. V shed 6 bases and J 4 bases; nucleotides not matched to a gene: 16. The CDR3 is 17 residues long. The CDR3 DNA sequence: TGTGCCAGCAGACCCATGCGGTGGGGGACAGAGGCAGATACGCAGTATTTT. This codes for CASRPMRWGTEADTQYF.

V is TRBV7-9 and J is TRBJ1-5; possibly TRBD1 for D (6 bases). This CDR3 region has 14 residues. The germline V gene encodes CDR1 SEHNR and CDR2 FQNEAQ (reference sequence). Deletions cut 4 bases from V and 4 bases from J, with 11 bases between. The CDR3 protein is CASSWDNSNQPQHF. The CDR3 nucleotides are TGTGCCAGCAGCTGGGACAATTCGAATCAGCCCCAGCATTTT.

The chain couples TRBV18 to TRBJ1-3; D unresolved. The V gene lost 2 bases and the J gene lost 7 bases, with 15 bases spanning the gap. Germline CDR1 and CDR2: KGHSH and LQKENI. The CDR3 extends over 15 amino acids. The CDR3 loop is CASSPAGGPRNTIYF. In DNA form, the CDR3 reads TGTGCCAGCTCACCAGCCGGAGGACCAAGGAACACCATATATTTT.

The CDR3 DNA is TGTGCCAGTAGTCCCGGCCCGGGGGGGTTGGCCCGGAACTATGGCTACACCTTC. Its protein is CASSPGPGGLARNYGYTF. This sequence joins TRBV19 and TRBJ1-2, with D maybe TRBD1 (5 bases). Trimming removed 5 bases at V and 2 bases at J, with 24 bases between. Germline-derived CDR1 and CDR2 are LNHDA and SQIVND (reference sequence). This CDR3 is 18 amino acids long.

The chain employs TRBV5-1 and TRBJ1-1, with TRBD1 as a possible D gene (5 bases). Germline assignment: CDR1 SGHRS and CDR2 YFSETQ. Deletions cut 2 bases from V and 5 bases from J, with 13 bases between. The CDR3 loop spans 14 amino acids. The CDR3 reads CASSFQGGGTEAFF. The CDR3 nucleotides read TGCGCCAGCAGCTTTCAGGGAGGAGGTACTGAAGCTTTCTTT. Looking up the rest from reference TRBV5-1 and TRBJ1-1 gives the full variable domain: KAGVTQTPRYLIKTRGQQVTLSCSPISGHRSVSWYQQTPGQGLQFLFEYFSETQRNKGNFPGRFSGRQFSNSRSEMNVSTLELGDSALYLCASSFQGGGTEAFFGQGTRLTVV.

This chain links TRBV7-9 with TRBJ2-2; tentatively, D is TRBD2 (6 bases). The CDR3 is 15 amino acids. V was clipped by 3 bases and J by 2 bases, with 10 bases between them. Germline loops: CDR1 SEHNR, CDR2 FQNEAQ (reference sequence). The CDR3 reads CASSLRDSNTGELFF. The CDR3 coding sequence is TGTGCCAGCAGCTTGCGGGACTCCAACACCGGGGAGCTGTTTTTT. Full variable domain (remainder filled in from reference TRBV7-9 and TRBJ2-2): DTGVSQNPRHKITKRGQNVTFRCDPISEHNRLYWYRQTLGQGPEFLTYFQNEAQLEKSRLLSDRFSAERPKGSFSTLEIQRTEQGDSAMYLCASSLRDSNTGELFFGEGSRLTVL.

V gene TRBV4-1 combines with J gene TRBJ2-7; possible D gene TRBD2, 6 bases. CDR3 size: 13 residues. V was clipped by 4 bases and J by 2 bases, with 9 bases between them. CDR1 is MGHRA and CDR2 is YSYEKL in the germline V gene. The CDR3, as DNA: TGCGCCAGCAGCCTGGGACTGACCTACGAGCAGTACTTC. Translated: CASSLGLTYEQYF.

J is TRBJ2-2 and V is TRBV7-3; possible D gene TRBD1, 6 bases. The CDR3 is 15 residues long. V was cut by 4 bases and J by 4 bases, with 13 bases left in between. CDR1 is SGHTA, CDR2 FQGTGA, per germline. CDR3 residues: CASSWGQGGTGELFF. In DNA form, the CDR3 reads TGTGCCAGCAGCTGGGGGCAGGGTGGCACCGGGGAGCTGTTTTTT.

J is TRBJ1-2 and V is TRBV20-1, with 8 nucleotides matching TRBD1. CDR3 length equals 15 residues. The V and J ends lost 3 bases and 4 bases, in that order; junction bases with no gene match: 10. Looked up from germline, CDR1 is DFQATT and CDR2 is SNEGSKA (reference sequence). The CDR3 sequence: CSASTYRTGSYGYTF. Here the CDR3 DNA reads TGCAGTGCTAGTACCTACCGGACAGGGAGCTATGGCTACACCTTC.

The chain is built from TRBV6-2 or TRBV6-3 and TRBJ2-1; 8 bases are a match to TRBD2. The V gene end was trimmed by 5 bases and the J gene end by 4 bases; junction bases not matched to a gene: 13. This CDR3 spans 17 amino acids. In germline, CDR1 is MNHEY, CDR2 SVGEGT. The CDR3 DNA reads as TGTGCCAGCAGTGAGAGACAGCGGGGGACCCTATACAATGAGCAGTTCTTC. It codes for CASSERQRGTLYNEQFF.

The chain is built from TRBV5-1 and TRBJ1-1; 7 positions agree with TRBD1. Looked up from germline, CDR1 is SGHRS and CDR2 is YFSETQ. Losses at the gene ends were 4 bases for V and 0 bases for J; bases not matched to a gene: 12. The CDR3 has 17 amino acids. The CDR3 sequence is CASSHPAGTAMNTEAFF. The CDR3 nucleotides are TGCGCCAGCAGCCACCCCGCCGGGACAGCCATGAACACTGAAGCTTTCTTT.

This rearrangement joins TRBV7-2 to TRBJ2-1; 9 positions agree with TRBD2. Per the germline V gene, CDR1 is SGHTA and CDR2 is FQGNSA. The V and J ends lost 7 bases and 7 bases, in that order; junction bases with no gene match: 11. CDR3 length equals 15 residues. As DNA, the CDR3 is TGTGCCAGCACCCCAGGCGGGGGGGCGAGTAATGAGCAGTTCTTC. Its translation is CASTPGGGASNEQFF. The complete variable domain, with remaining parts taken from reference TRBV7-2 and TRBJ2-1, reads GAGVSQSPSNKVTEKGKDVELRCDPISGHTALYWYRQSLGQGLEFLIYFQGNSAPDKSGLPSDRFSAERTGGSVSTLTIQRTQQEDSAVYLCASTPGGGASNEQFFGPGTRLTVL.

V gene TRBV4-1 combines with J gene TRBJ1-2, with TRBD1 matching 9 bases. The CDR3 covers 14 residues. Germline V gene sequence: CDR1 MGHRA, CDR2 YSYEKL. With V trimmed by 4 bases and J by 5 bases, 5 bases remained unmatched. CDR3 nucleotides: TGCGCCAGCAGCCCGGACAGGGGTCGGTATGGCTACACCTTC. Its protein is CASSPDRGRYGYTF.

The gene calls are TRBV7-2 and TRBJ2-3, with unresolved D. The germline V gene has CDR1 SGHTA and CDR2 FQGNSA. This CDR3 comprises 14 residues. Deletions cut 0 bases from V and 6 bases from J, with 10 bases between. The CDR3 spells CASSLAHLGDTQYF. In DNA form, the CDR3 reads TGTGCCAGCAGCTTAGCCCACCTAGGGGATACGCAGTATTTT.

This chain uses TRBV19 with TRBJ1-6, with 10 bases identical to TRBD1. CDR1 and CDR2 (germline): LNHDA, SQIVND (reference sequence). This CDR3 is 16 amino acids long. Trimming cost V 3 bases and J 8 bases; bases outside gene matches: 7. The CDR3 is CASSIGTGETDSPLHF. In DNA form, the CDR3 reads TGTGCCAGTAGTATCGGGACAGGGGAAACTGATTCACCCCTCCACTTT.

The chain has TRBV3-1 (or the pseudogene TRBV3-2) and TRBJ2-1; possibly TRBD1 or TRBD2 for D (5 bases each). Looked up from germline, CDR1 is LGHDT and CDR2 is YNNKEL (reference sequence). Trimming pared 1 base from V and 9 bases from J, leaving 16 bases between. The length of the CDR3 is 15 residues. CDR3 coding DNA: TGTGCCAGCAGCCAAGTCCCAGGGTGGGCGGGTGAGCAGTTCTTC. Its protein is CASSQVPGWAGEQFF.

The rearrangement uses TRBV19 and TRBJ1-2; D is possibly TRBD1 (5 bases). CDR3 length equals 14 residues. Germline V gene lookup returns CDR1 LNHDA and CDR2 SQIVND (reference sequence). Trimming pared 3 bases from V and 2 bases from J, leaving 10 bases between. For the CDR3, the DNA is TGTGCCAGTAGTATTTTTCGGGGGAACTATGGCTACACCTTC. The encoded protein is CASSIFRGNYGYTF.

The chain is built from TRBV18 and TRBJ1-3, with a tentative D call TRBD1 (6 bases). The germline V gene encodes CDR1 KGHSH and CDR2 LQKENI. V lost 3 bases to trimming and J lost 0 bases, with 9 bases between them. The CDR3 contains 15 residues. CDR3 protein: CASSPGHISGNTIYF. CDR3 coding DNA: TGTGCCAGCTCACCGGGACACATCTCTGGAAACACCATATATTTT.

J is TRBJ1-2 and V is TRBV9; no definite D call. V lost 3 bases, J lost 3 bases, and 12 bases lay in between. The CDR3 totals 14 residues. The germline V gene has CDR1 SGDLS and CDR2 YYNGEE. The CDR3 nucleotides read TGTGCCAGCAGCGCCACTCTCGGGCACTATGGCTACACCTTC. Its translation is CASSATLGHYGYTF.

DNA of the CDR3: TGTGCCAGCAGCCAGGGGGACACGGGGTTGGCTTTCTTT. Residues: CASSQGDTGLAFF. J is TRBJ1-1 and V is TRBV7-8; 7 bases agree with TRBD1. This CDR3 contains 13 residues. Germline V gives CDR1 SGHVS, CDR2 FQNEAQ. The V segment lost 5 bases and the J segment 11 bases; nucleotides outside the gene matches: 11.

This rearrangement joins TRBV5-6 to TRBJ2-1, with a tentative D call TRBD2 (6 bases). The CDR3 has 17 amino acids. V lost 5 bases, J lost 2 bases, and 20 bases lay in between. Germline V CDR1 and CDR2: SGHDT, YYEEEE. The CDR3 DNA reads as TGTGCCAGCAGTTCGATTGGGTTATGGGGGGCCTACAATGAGCAGTTCTTC. Residues: CASSSIGLWGAYNEQFF.

This clone was seen once. This chain joins TRBV5-4 and TRBJ2-2; TRBD1 is a possible D gene (5 bases). V lost 0 bases to trimming and J lost 0 bases, with 12 bases between them. CDR3 size: 17 residues. Germline V lookup: CDR1 SGHNT, CDR2 YYREEE (reference sequence). The CDR3 protein is CASSLGGPGPNTGELFF. Here the CDR3 DNA reads TGTGCCAGCAGCTTGGGTGGGCCAGGGCCGAACACCGGGGAGCTGTTTTTT.

The chain combines TRBV5-1 with TRBJ1-5, with a possible D match to TRBD1 (5 bases). CDR1 is SGHRS and CDR2 is YFSETQ in the germline V gene. V gave up 0 bases and J gave up 0 bases, with 13 bases separating them. This CDR3 contains 17 residues. The CDR3 DNA reads TGCGCCAGCAGCTTGGTATTCCGGGACTTTAGCAATCAGCCCCAGCATTTT. It codes for CASSLVFRDFSNQPQHF. Looking up the rest from reference TRBV5-1 and TRBJ1-5 gives the full variable domain: KAGVTQTPRYLIKTRGQQVTLSCSPISGHRSVSWYQQTPGQGLQFLFEYFSETQRNKGNFPGRFSGRQFSNSRSEMNVSTLELGDSALYLCASSLVFRDFSNQPQHFGDGTRLSIL.

The chain is built from TRBV5-5 and TRBJ1-1; the D is unclear. The germline gives CDR1 SGHKS, CDR2 YYEKEE (reference sequence). CDR3 size: 12 residues. Trimming cost V 4 bases and J 8 bases, with 12 bases left between them. CDR3 residues: CASSPLGLEAFF. The CDR3 DNA reads TGTGCCAGCAGCCCTCTTGGGCTCGAAGCTTTCTTT.

CDR3 in amino acids: CASRTTGGSEKLFF. The CDR3 coding sequence is TGTGCCAGCAGAACCACAGGGGGGAGTGAAAAACTGTTTTTT. The chain combines TRBV6-5 with TRBJ1-4, with TRBD1 matching over 8 bases. V lost 6 bases to trimming and J lost 7 bases; unmatched junction nucleotides: 7. This CDR3 contains 14 residues. Germline V gives CDR1 MNHEY, CDR2 SVGAGI.